Reported below is one TCR beta chain. The target antigen is unknown. V was pared by 5 bases and J by 5 bases, with 12 bases of the junction left unmatched. The CDR3 has 15 residues. CDR1 is MDHEN and CDR2 is SYDVKM in the germline V gene. This specimen belongs to a study of shared clonotypes between healthy human individuals. General study findings and limits: Depth of sequencing was expected to influence donor clonotype sharing.

Naive-designated CD8 cells lacked CD45RO, were positively enriched for CCR7, and omitted terminally differentiated effector memory CD45RA+ cells. Running of the assay took place at deep level. Per the original methods: With immunoSEQ giving junction-only sequences and no quality scores, filtering differed. Here immunoSEQ multiplex PCR was the method, and the copy in TCRdb shows in-frame clones only, minus some. The DNA was the basis for D and trimming; V, J and clone size are from that table. The table shows about 2 million clones, with approximately 94% occurring only once. The source is a man younger than 30 in good health. Sequencing used naive CD8+ T cells sorted from blood. V and J are TRBV28 and TRBJ2-7; the match to TRBD2 covers 7 bases. The CDR3 DNA reads as TGTGCCAGCAGTACCGCGGGCGGGAGTCGCCACGAGCAGTACTTC. It translates to CASSTAGGSRHEQYF. Using reference TRBV28 and TRBJ2-7 for the parts outside the CDR3, the full variable domain is DVKVTQSSRYLVKRTGEKVFLECVQDMDHENMFWYRQDPGLGLRLIYFSYDVKMKEKGDIPEGYSVSREKKERFSLILESASTNQTSMYLCASSTAGGSRHEQYFGPGTRLTVT.